This note documents a single T cell receptor beta chain sequence. Its target antigen remains unknown. The input lacks base qualities; no much larger clone sits a single base away. Genomic DNA was isolated from the sorted cells so that the TCRbeta CDR3 region could be sequenced. TCRbeta CDR3 regions were sequenced using the immunoSEQ Assay. TCRdb provides this immuneACCESS table in a form limited to in-frame rearrangements. Some clones are lacking; in checked studies, under half of them reflect an unresolved V gene, and why the rest are absent is not known. The sample profile shows 100,000 or so clones; around nine tenths of them were found once. Of the sample, approximately 0.3% falls within the top ten clones. These data come from a study of OX40 agonist ivuxolimab in advanced cancers. Study-wide context: Ivuxolimab was a fully human IgG2 agonistic monoclonal antibody targeting the costimulatory receptor OX40 (CD134). The paper reports the monotherapy dose-escalation portion (N ≈ 52 patients) of the phase I ivuxolimab trial. In the dose-escalation cohort, 70% to 85% of patients were male, and the mean age was roughly 56 years with a range of 23 to 79. Peripheral TCRbeta sequencing aimed to test whether ivuxolimab altered TCR sequence diversity and caused clonal T-cell expansion. Prior anti-PD-1, anti-PD-L1 or anti-CTLA-4 therapy was permitted, and checkpoint inhibitors had been received by about two fifths of dose-escalation patients. Intravenous ivuxolimab was administered to patients every 2 weeks at six dose levels: 0.01, 0.1, 0.3, 1.5, 3 and 10 mg/kg. Among the approximately 50 dose-escalation patients, 19 had hepatocellular carcinoma, approximately 15 melanoma, 9 renal cell carcinoma and 9 head and neck cancer. Partial responses occurred in three dose-escalation patients, of whom one had hepatocellular carcinoma and two had cutaneous melanoma.

The full study reports these points: Low levels of normalized T-cell clonal expansion were also seen in some patients who did not respond. Antigen specificity was not determined for the clonally expanded peripheral T cells. In partial responders in the 0.1-3.0 mg/kg groups, normalized peripheral clonal expansion was found to be among the lowest, especially among CD8+ T cells. After ivuxolimab, CD8+ T cells had more expanded clones than CD4+ T cells on average. At doses from 0.1 to 3.0 mg/kg, clonal expansion was seen in both CD4+ and CD8+ blood T cells between baseline and week 6.

Patients with autoimmune disease history or receiving systemic immunosuppression were excluded from the trial. Peripheral blood for TCR sequencing was drawn from every dose cohort at baseline, at cycle 4 day 1 and at cycle 7 day 1. The samples were taken from a phase I, first-in-human, multicenter, open-label dose-escalation trial of ivuxolimab. Adults with locally advanced or metastatic melanoma, renal cell carcinoma, hepatocellular carcinoma or head and neck squamous cell carcinoma were enrolled in the trial. Before TCR sequencing, CD4+ and CD8+ T cells were separately sorted from peripheral blood. V and J are truncated by 3 bases and 2 bases respectively, leaving an intervening sequence of 3 bases. Including the terminal cysteine and phenylalanine, the CDR3 comprises 12 residues. The read is trimmed to its CDR3 DNA, 36 bases read in frame from base 1. CDR1 WSHSY and CDR2 SAAADI are derived from the germline V gene.

The material was CD4+ or CD8+ T cells sorted from blood, obtained in a trial of the OX40 agonist ivuxolimab. This TCR was sampled from an adult with an advanced solid tumor such as melanoma, head and neck, liver or kidney cancer. The sequence is built from TRBV10-2 and TRBJ2-3, with no confident D gene call. Here the CDR3 is given as CASSEFTDTQYF. Here is the DNA: TGCGCCAGCAGTGAATTCACAGATACGCAGTATTTT.